This is a list of T cell receptor beta chains from one sample in a study of blood T cell repertoires in COVID-19. The repertoire was sequenced with immunoSEQ multiplex PCR; TCRdb's copy has only in-frame clones and lacks some. The sample has about 160,000 clones, about 93% seen once. The sequencing input was peripheral blood. These receptors came from a woman aged 50 to 65 with acute or convalescent COVID-19. CDR3s include the opening cysteine and the closing phenylalanine or tryptophan. Fields, in order: J gene, clone size, D gene, V gene, CDR3 protein, CDR3 DNA. The D gene is left open where the match is weak. The size field is filled for only some rows; it gives once, few, many or a size class.

>TRBJ2-2|once|-|TRBV7-9
CASSYAGAVLNAGELFF
TGTGCCAGCAGCTACGCGGGGGCGGTGTTGAACGCCGGGGAGCTGTTTTTT
>TRBJ1-6|-|-|TRBV9
CASSPQDSSYNSPLHF
TGTGCCAGCAGCCCCCAGGACAGCTCCTATAATTCACCCCTCCACTTT
>TRBJ1-2|-|-|TRBV6-6
CASREDGYTF
TGTGCCAGCCGCGAAGATGGCTACACCTTC
>TRBJ2-5|-|-|TRBV5-6
CASSHRFQETQYF
TGTGCCAGCAGCCACAGGTTCCAAGAGACCCAGTACTTC
>TRBJ1-2|-|TRBD1|TRBV28
CASILGGTGVLSGYTF
TGTGCCAGCATCCTGGGCGGGACAGGGGTTTTGAGCGGCTACACCTTC
>TRBJ1-3|-|-|TRBV7-9
CASGAASGNTIYF
TGTGCCAGCGGGGCAGCCTCTGGAAACACCATATATTTT
>TRBJ1-1|-|-|TRBV3-1/TRBV3-2
CASSQGLQGEAFF
TGTGCCAGCAGCCAAGGACTACAGGGTGAAGCTTTCTTT
>TRBJ2-7|-|-|TRBV4-1
CASSQSRDSPSEQYF
TGCGCCAGCAGCCAAAGCAGGGACTCTCCTAGCGAGCAGTACTTC
>TRBJ2-2|few|-|TRBV6-5
CASTPRVTGELFF
TGTGCCAGCACTCCCCGGGTAACCGGGGAGCTGTTTTTT
>TRBJ1-5|few|-|TRBV27
CASSLTPNQPQHF
TGTGCCAGCAGTTTAACACCGAATCAGCCCCAGCATTTT
>TRBJ2-2|-|TRBD2|TRBV15
CATSRDGLAGGPEERAGELFF
TGTGCCACCAGCAGAGATGGCCTAGCGGGGGGGCCCGAGGAAAGGGCCGGGGAGCTGTTTTTT
>TRBJ1-2|-|TRBD1|TRBV6-5
CASSYAEGAGGYTF
TGTGCCAGCAGTTACGCCGAGGGGGCTGGTGGCTACACCTTC
>TRBJ1-3|-|-|TRBV5-4
CASSKKDTHSGNTIYF
TGTGCCAGCAGCAAGAAGGACACCCACTCTGGAAACACCATATATTTT
>TRBJ1-2|-|-|TRBV7-2
CASSLRTDHGYTF
TGTGCCAGCAGCTTACGGACAGATCATGGCTACACCTTC
>TRBJ1-1|-|TRBD1|TRBV29-1
CSAHTGDGTEAFF
TGCAGCGCCCATACAGGGGATGGGACTGAAGCTTTCTTT
>TRBJ1-2|-|TRBD1|TRBV5-6
CASSLGRGRGGYTF
TGTGCCAGCAGCTTGGGCAGGGGGCGAGGAGGCTACACCTTC
>TRBJ2-1|-|TRBD2|TRBV30
CAWSILAGGPNEQFF
TGTGCCTGGAGTATACTAGCGGGGGGGCCTAATGAGCAGTTCTTC
>TRBJ2-3|-|-|TRBV28
CASSAGAPDTQYF
TGTGCCAGCAGTGCGGGGGCTCCAGATACGCAGTATTTT
>TRBJ1-5|once|-|TRBV6-5
CASSKRRNQPQHF
TGTGCCAGCAGTAAAAGGAGGAATCAGCCCCAGCATTTT
>TRBJ1-2|-|TRBD1|TRBV30
CAWSSGGFVYGYTF
TGTGCCTGGAGTTCAGGGGGCTTTGTGTATGGCTACACCTTC
>TRBJ2-2|-|-|TRBV9
CASSGYRNTGELFF
TGTGCCAGCAGCGGATACAGGAACACCGGGGAGCTGTTTTTT
>TRBJ1-5|-|TRBD1|TRBV4-3
CASSQDRGHNQPQHF
TGCGCCAGCAGCCAAGACAGGGGGCACAATCAGCCCCAGCATTTT
>TRBJ1-5|-|-|TRBV28
CASSRGGNHQPQHF
TGTGCCAGCAGCCGGGGGGGGAACCATCAGCCCCAGCATTTT
>TRBJ2-7|-|-|TRBV6-2/TRBV6-3
CASSYPTYEQYF
TGTGCCAGCAGTTACCCTACCTACGAGCAGTACTTC
>TRBJ2-7|-|TRBD1|TRBV28
CASSHRGSTYEQYF
TGTGCCAGCAGCCACAGGGGAAGTACCTACGAGCAGTACTTC
>TRBJ2-7|-|-|TRBV10-1
CASSETFGGEQYF
TGCGCCAGCAGTGAGACATTTGGAGGCGAGCAGTACTTC
>TRBJ1-1|-|TRBD1|TRBV2
CATRDREGTEAFF
TGTGCCACCAGGGACAGGGAGGGGACTGAAGCTTTCTTT
>TRBJ1-2|-|TRBD1|TRBV6-6
CASSYSGQGDSGYTF
TGTGCCAGCAGTTACTCGGGCCAGGGGGATAGTGGCTACACCTTC
>TRBJ2-7|-|TRBD2|TRBV5-1
CASSWGLAGDHSYEQYF
TGCGCCAGCAGCTGGGGACTAGCGGGGGACCACTCCTACGAGCAGTACTTC
>TRBJ1-2|once|-|TRBV9
CASSGTTGSYGYTF
TGTGCCAGCAGCGGAACAACAGGGTCCTATGGCTACACCTTC
>TRBJ1-2|once|-|TRBV25-1
CASSEGSAGRNYGYTF
TGTGCCAGCAGTGAGGGGTCTGCAGGGCGAAACTATGGCTACACCTTC
>TRBJ2-3|-|TRBD2|TRBV30
CAWTVGSGGQDTQYF
TGTGCCTGGACCGTGGGGTCGGGGGGGCAAGATACGCAGTATTTT